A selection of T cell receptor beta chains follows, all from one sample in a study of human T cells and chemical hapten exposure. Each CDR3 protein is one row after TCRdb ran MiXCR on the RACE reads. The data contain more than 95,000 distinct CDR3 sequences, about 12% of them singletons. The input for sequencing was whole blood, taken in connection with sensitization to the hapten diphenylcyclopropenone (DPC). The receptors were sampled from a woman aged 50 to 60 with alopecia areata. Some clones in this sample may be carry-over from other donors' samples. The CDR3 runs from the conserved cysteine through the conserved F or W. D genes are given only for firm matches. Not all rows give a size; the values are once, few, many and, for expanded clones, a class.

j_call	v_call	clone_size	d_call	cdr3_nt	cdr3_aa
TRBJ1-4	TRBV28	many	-	TGTGCCAGCAGAACAGGAACAACTGAAAAACTGTTTTTT	CASRTGTTEKLFF
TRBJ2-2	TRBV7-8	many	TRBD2	TGTGCCAGCGAATTAGCGGGAACCGGGGAGCTGTTTTTT	CASELAGTGELFF
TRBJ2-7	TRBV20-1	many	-	TGCAGTGCTAGAGGAAGGGTCTCCTACGAGCAGTACTTC	CSARGRVSYEQYF
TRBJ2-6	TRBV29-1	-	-	TGCAGCGTTGGATCAGGGGCAGGGGCCAACGTCCTGACTTTC	CSVGSGAGANVLTF
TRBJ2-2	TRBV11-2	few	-	TGTGCCAGCAGCTTAGTAGGAGGAGTCAACACCGGGGAGCTGTTTTTT	CASSLVGGVNTGELFF
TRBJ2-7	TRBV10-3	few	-	TGTGCCATCAGCGAGGACAGTATAGAGACCTACGAGCAGTACTTC	CAISEDSIETYEQYF
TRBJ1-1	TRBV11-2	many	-	TGTGCCAGCAGCTTAGTAGGGGTACGGCAGCCGAACACTGAAGCTTTCTTT	CASSLVGVRQPNTEAFF
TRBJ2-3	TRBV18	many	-	TGTGCCAGCTCACCGGGACGGGGCCCAGATACGCAGTATTTT	CASSPGRGPDTQYF
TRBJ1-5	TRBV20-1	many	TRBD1	TGCAGTGCCCAGGTCGGGACAGGGTACAATCAGCCCCAGCATTTT	CSAQVGTGYNQPQHF
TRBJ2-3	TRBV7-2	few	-	TGTGCCAGCAGCCCGAACCAAGCAGATACGCAGTATTTT	CASSPNQADTQYF
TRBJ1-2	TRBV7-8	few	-	TGTGCCAGCAGCTTAGGCCCGGGAGCGACCTATGGCTACACCTTC	CASSLGPGATYGYTF
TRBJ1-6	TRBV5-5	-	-	TGTGCCAGCAGCTTACGGGGGGCGAATAATTCACCCCTCCACTTT	CASSLRGANNSPLHF
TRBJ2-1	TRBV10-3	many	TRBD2	TGTGCCATCAGTGAGACCTACGGACTAGCGGGATGGGATGAGCAGTTCTTC	CAISETYGLAGWDEQFF
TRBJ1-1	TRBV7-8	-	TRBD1	TGTGCCAGCAGCCGACAGGGAGGCGGCACTGAAGCTTTCTTT	CASSRQGGGTEAFF
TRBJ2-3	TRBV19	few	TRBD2	TGTGCCAGTAGTATGATCACCGGGGGGAGCACAGATACGCAGTATTTT	CASSMITGGSTDTQYF
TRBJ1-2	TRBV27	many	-	TGTGCCAGCAGAAAAACAGGATCTAACTATGGCTACACCTTC	CASRKTGSNYGYTF
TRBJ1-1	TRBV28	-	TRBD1	TGTGCCAGCATCCAGGGGGCCGCCCAGGGCACTGAAGCTTTCTTT	CASIQGAAQGTEAFF
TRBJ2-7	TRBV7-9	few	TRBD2	TGTGCCAGCAGCTCGTCGAGACTAGCGGGGAGCTACGAGCAGTACTTC	CASSSSRLAGSYEQYF
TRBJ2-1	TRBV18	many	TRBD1	TGTGCCAGCTCACCGGGACGGGACAGATACAATGAGCAGTTCTTC	CASSPGRDRYNEQFF
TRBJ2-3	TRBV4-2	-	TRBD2	TGTGCCAGCAGCCCCACTAGCGGGGCCCCCGATACGCAGTATTTT	CASSPTSGAPDTQYF
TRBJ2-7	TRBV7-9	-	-	TGTGCCAGCAGCTCACAAGGGAACGAGCAGTACTTC	CASSSQGNEQYF
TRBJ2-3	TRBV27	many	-	TGTGCCAGCACCCTCGTCGGCACAGATACGCAGTATTTT	CASTLVGTDTQYF
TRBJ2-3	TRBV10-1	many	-	TGCGCCAGCAGTGATCAGGGAAGCACAGATACGCAGTATTTT	CASSDQGSTDTQYF
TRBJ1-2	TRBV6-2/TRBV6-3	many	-	TGTGCCAGCACCTCCCCGGGACCCCCCTTCCAGCGAGGCTACACCTTC	CASTSPGPPFQRGYTF
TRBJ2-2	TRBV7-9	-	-	TGTGCCAGCAGCTTAGCGGTTGGCAGCCTGAACACCGGGGAGCTGTTTTTT	CASSLAVGSLNTGELFF
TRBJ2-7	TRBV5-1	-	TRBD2	TGCGCCAGCCGCGAGCTAGCGGCCCGTATATACGAGCAGTACTTC	CASRELAARIYEQYF
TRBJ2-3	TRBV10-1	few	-	TGCGCCAGCCAAAGGACGGCTAGCACAGATACGCAGTATTTT	CASQRTASTDTQYF
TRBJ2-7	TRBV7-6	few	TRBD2	TGTGCCAGCAGCTTAGGGACTAGCGGGGGCCCCTACGAGCAGTACTTC	CASSLGTSGGPYEQYF
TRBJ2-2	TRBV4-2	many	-	TGTGCCAGCAGCCGAGCATCTAACACCGGGGAGCTGTTTTTT	CASSRASNTGELFF
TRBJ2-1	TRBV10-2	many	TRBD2	TGCGCCAGCTGTCCCCGAGCGGGAGGGCTGGGCAATGAGCAGTTCTTC	CASCPRAGGLGNEQFF
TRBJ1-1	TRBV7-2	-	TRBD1	TGTGCCAGCAGCTTAGATGACAGGGGAGGCCCTGAAGCTTTCTTT	CASSLDDRGGPEAFF
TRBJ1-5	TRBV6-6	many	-	TGTGCCAGCAGTAGACAGGAGGGCAGTCAGCCCCAGCATTTT	CASSRQEGSQPQHF
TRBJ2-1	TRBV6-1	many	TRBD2	TGTGCCGCCAGGGGAGGGACTAGCGCCACCCTACGGGGTGAGCAGTTCTTC	CAARGGTSATLRGEQFF
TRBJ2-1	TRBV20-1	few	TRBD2	TGCAGTGCTACCGGACTAGTCAATGAGCAGTTCTTC	CSATGLVNEQFF
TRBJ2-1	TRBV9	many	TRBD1	TGTGCCAGCAGCTCAGGGGGCGTTTTTAATGAGCAGTTCTTC	CASSSGGVFNEQFF
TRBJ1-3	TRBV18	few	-	TGTGCCAGCTCACCACCTGGGCGGCTCGGAAACACCATATATTTT	CASSPPGRLGNTIYF
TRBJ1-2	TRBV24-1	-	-	TGTGCCACCAGCGGGGGCCGCTTAGAGGGCTACACCTTC	CATSGGRLEGYTF
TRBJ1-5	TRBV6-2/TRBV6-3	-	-	TGTGTCCACTCCGAGGGCGGAAGCAATCAGCCCCAGCATTTT	CVHSEGGSNQPQHF
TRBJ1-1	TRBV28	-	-	TGTGCCAGCAGTTTAGCGGGATTCACTGAAGCTTTCTTT	CASSLAGFTEAFF
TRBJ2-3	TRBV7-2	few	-	TGTGCCAGCAGCGCGCGACCTAGCGCAGATACGCGGTATTTT	CASSARPSADTRYF
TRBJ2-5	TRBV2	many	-	TGTGCCAGCAGTGACTACGGTAGAGGCTTGTGTTACTTC	CASSDYGRGLCYF
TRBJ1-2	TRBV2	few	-	TGTGCCAGCAGTGACGAGACGGATTATGGCTACACCTTC	CASSDETDYGYTF
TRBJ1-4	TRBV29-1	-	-	TGCAGCGTTGGAGCAGGGTTAAATGAAAAACTGTTTTTT	CSVGAGLNEKLFF
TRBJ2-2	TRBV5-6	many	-	TGTGCCAGCAGCGTACAGGGTCCAACGTACACCGGGGAGCTGTTTTTT	CASSVQGPTYTGELFF
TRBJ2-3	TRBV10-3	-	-	TGTGCCATCAGTGAAGGGGACCGACCGCAGTATTTT	CAISEGDRPQYF
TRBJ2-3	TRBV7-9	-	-	TGTGCCAGCAGCTTATCAGCCATCCTCACAGATACGCAGTATTTT	CASSLSAILTDTQYF
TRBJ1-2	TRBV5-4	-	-	TGTGCCAGCAGCCTGCCAATGGGAAGCTACACCTTC	CASSLPMGSYTF
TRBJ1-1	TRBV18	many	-	TGTGCCAGCTCACCTCCCCAGGCGCAGGATGAAGCTTTCTTT	CASSPPQAQDEAFF
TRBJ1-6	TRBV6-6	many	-	TGTGCCAGCAGTTACTTGACATCCGGCACGATACCCCTCCACTTT	CASSYLTSGTIPLHF
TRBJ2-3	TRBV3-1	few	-	TGTGCCAGCAGCCAAGTTGTGGGTGAGCGGGCAAGCACAGATACGCAGTATTTT	CASSQVVGERASTDTQYF
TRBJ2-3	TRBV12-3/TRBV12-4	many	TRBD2	TGTGCCAGCAGTTTCCGGCTAGCGGGGATAACAACTAGCACAGATACGCAGTATTTT	CASSFRLAGITTSTDTQYF
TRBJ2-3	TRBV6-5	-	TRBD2	TGTGCCAGCAGGAAGCGGGGTCGTACCGATACGCAGTATTTT	CASRKRGRTDTQYF
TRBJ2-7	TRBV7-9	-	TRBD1	TGTGCCAGCAGCTTCGGGACAGCAGGAGAGCAGTACTTC	CASSFGTAGEQYF
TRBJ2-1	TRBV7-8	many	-	TGTGCCAGCAGCCAACGGGGGCTATTAGATGAGCAGTTCTTC	CASSQRGLLDEQFF
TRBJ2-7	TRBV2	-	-	TGTGCCAGCAGTGATTTTAGGGGGTTCTACGAGCAGTACTTC	CASSDFRGFYEQYF
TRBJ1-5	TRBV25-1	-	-	TGTGCCAGCAGAAGTCCACAGGGTAACAATCAGCCCCAGCATTTT	CASRSPQGNNQPQHF
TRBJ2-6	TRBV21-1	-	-	TGTGCCAGCAGCTTCCGGGACAGCCATTTCAGCGTCCTGACTTTC	CASSFRDSHFSVLTF
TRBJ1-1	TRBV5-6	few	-	TGTGCCAGCAGCTTTGAGGGGAGGCCTTACTCAGAAGCTTTCTTT	CASSFEGRPYSEAFF
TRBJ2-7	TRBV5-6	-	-	TGTGCCAGCAGCATAATCTCCAGGCCCTACGAGCAGTACTTC	CASSIISRPYEQYF